The source of this T cell receptor beta chain is a study of OX40 agonist ivuxolimab in advanced cancers. Study summary: Ivuxolimab, an agonist antibody against OX40 (CD134), was given to patients. Study-wide points: Among patients with partial responses at 0.1-3.0 mg/kg, clonal expansion was among the lowest.

This clone was recorded only once. Its antigen is not identified. V lost 6 bases and J lost 0, with 12 bases in between. Germline CDR1 is SGHRS and CDR2 is YFSETQ. The CDR3 consists of 15 residues. TCRdb keeps only in-frame clones here, not all; method: immunoSEQ multiplex PCR. Here the sample spans approximately 88,000 clones, nearly 90% being singletons. This rearrangement joins TRBV5-1 to TRBJ2-2; D remains unclear. The clonotype comes from an adult with an advanced solid tumor such as melanoma, head and neck, liver or kidney cancer. Sequences were derived from CD4+ or CD8+ T cells sorted from blood, sampled in a trial of the OX40 agonist ivuxolimab. CDR3 DNA sequence: TGCGCCAGCACCGAGACGACACCGAACACCGGGGAGCTGTTTTTT. Amino acid sequence: CASTETTPNTGELFF. Complete variable domain (other parts from reference TRBV5-1 and TRBJ2-2): KAGVTQTPRYLIKTRGQQVTLSCSPISGHRSVSWYQQTPGQGLQFLFEYFSETQRNKGNFPGRFSGRQFSNSRSEMNVSTLELGDSALYLCASTETTPNTGELFFGEGSRLTVL.